The clone carrying this T cell receptor beta chain was counted ten times or more. No antigen is known for it. Orbital computed tomography, thyroid ultrasound, serum thyroxine and TRAb, and clinical symptoms together informed the diagnoses. The data were taken from a study of T cells in Graves' hyperthyroidism and ophthalmopathy. Study-level background: Specimen type is peripheral blood, collected at initial diagnosis prior to any treatment.

The CDR3 covers 13 residues. Germline assignment: CDR1 MDHEN and CDR2 SYDVKM. Trimming left V 9 bases short and J 6 bases short, with 17 bases between. Study-level results: Model-based prediction identified ophthalmopathy a median about 6 months prior to its onset.

Amplified regions were TCR beta CDR3 sequences from RNA transcripts. HTBI primers drove first-round RT-PCR of the TCR CDR3. MiXCR, run by TCRdb on the multiplex PCR reads, gives a single entry per CDR3 protein. This sample carries hundreds of thousands of distinct CDR3 sequences, around 15% of them seen once, and the ten largest clones take 4% to 5.5%. Material: blood. The rearrangement uses TRBV28 and TRBJ1-2; perhaps TRBD1 as D (5 bases). The clonotype comes from a woman aged 40 to 55 with Graves' ophthalmopathy. The DNA for the CDR3 is TGTGCCAGTCTTCGGGAGGGGATCAATGGCTACACCTTC. Translation gives CASLREGINGYTF.